This T cell receptor beta chain was identified during a study of blood T cell repertoires in COVID-19. Background on the study: The samples span acute and convalescent COVID-19 from the United States, Italy and Spain. PBMCs, B-cell-depleted T cells, or T cells provided the cDNA or gDNA that made up the material.

The CDR3 is 12 residues long. Germline CDR1 GTSNPN, CDR2 SVGIG (reference sequence). The germline V and J ends were trimmed by 4 bases and 7 bases, with 13 bases remaining between them. Original data processing: Reference gene primers were amplified, and this amplification served to estimate nucleated cell counts. This table comes from immunoSEQ multiplex PCR, and its TCRdb copy is limited to in-frame clones, with some not included. V, J and clone size derive from that table, while D and trimming were established from the DNA sequence. Among a few hundred thousand clones listed, approximately 81% were seen once.

The receptor comes from a woman in her fifties or sixties who had recovered from COVID-19. The chain links TRBV30 to TRBJ1-2, with no clear D. Sequenced: peripheral blood. This CDR3 is CAWTSGGFGYTF. CDR3 bases: TGTGCCTGGACCTCGGGAGGGTTTGGCTACACCTTC. Filled out from reference TRBV30 and TRBJ1-2, the complete variable domain reads SQTIHQWPATLVQPVGSPLSLECTVEGTSNPNLYWYRQAAGRGLQLLFYSVGIGQISSEVPQNLSASRPQDRQFILSSKKLLLSDSGFYLCAWTSGGFGYTFGSGTRLTVV.